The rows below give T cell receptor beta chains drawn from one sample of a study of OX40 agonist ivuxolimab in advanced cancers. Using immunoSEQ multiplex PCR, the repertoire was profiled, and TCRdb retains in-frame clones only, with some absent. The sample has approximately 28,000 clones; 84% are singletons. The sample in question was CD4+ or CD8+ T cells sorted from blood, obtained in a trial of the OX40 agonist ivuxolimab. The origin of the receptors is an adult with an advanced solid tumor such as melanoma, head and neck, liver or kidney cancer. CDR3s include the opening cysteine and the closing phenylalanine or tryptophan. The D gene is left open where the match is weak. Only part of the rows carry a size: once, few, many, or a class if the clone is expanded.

CAIAHWDGRIENYGYTF TGTGCCATCGCACACTGGGACGGACGAATCGAGAACTATGGCTACACCTTC 17 . TRBJ1-2 TRBV19 .
CASSSPRQGHTDTQYF TGTGCCAGCAGCTCCCCGAGACAGGGGCATACAGATACGCAGTATTTT 16 once TRBJ2-3 TRBV7-8 TRBD1
CASSLWGEQETQYF TGTGCCAGCAGCTTGTGGGGGGAACAAGAGACCCAGTACTTC 14 . TRBJ2-5 TRBV5-5 .
CASSLTGFYGYTF TGTGCCAGCAGCTTGACAGGGTTCTATGGCTACACCTTC 13 . TRBJ1-2 TRBV11-3 TRBD1
CASNDRGPTISYEQYF TGTGCCAGCAACGACAGGGGGCCGACAATCTCCTACGAGCAGTACTTC 16 once TRBJ2-7 TRBV2 TRBD1
CASSQYRDVGPTYEQYF TGTGCCAGCAGCCAATACCGGGACGTCGGACCCACCTACGAGCAGTACTTC 17 . TRBJ2-7 TRBV4-2 .
CASSLMSGPKDTEAFF TGTGCCAGCAGTTTAATGTCGGGTCCCAAGGACACTGAAGCTTTCTTT 16 . TRBJ1-1 TRBV27 .
CASTGTGQAGGPSYNEQFF TGCGCCAGCACCGGGACAGGGCAAGCGGGAGGGCCATCCTACAATGAGCAGTTCTTC 19 . TRBJ2-1 TRBV5-1 .
CSVRGLAGSYEQYF TGCAGCGTGAGGGGACTAGCGGGTTCCTACGAGCAGTACTTC 14 . TRBJ2-7 TRBV29-1 TRBD2
CASTPRGVGNQPQHF TGTGCCAGCACCCCGAGGGGAGTGGGGAATCAGCCCCAGCATTTT 15 . TRBJ1-5 TRBV2 .
CASSKASGQYNEQFF TGTGCCAGTAGTAAGGCTAGCGGACAATACAATGAGCAGTTCTTC 15 . TRBJ2-1 TRBV19 TRBD2
CASSEPGISNQPQHF TGTGCCAGCAGTGAGCCAGGGATAAGCAATCAGCCCCAGCATTTT 15 . TRBJ1-5 TRBV6-1 .
CASSILARDNEQFF TGTGCCAGCAGTATACTAGCCCGGGATAATGAGCAGTTCTTC 14 . TRBJ2-1 TRBV6-1 .
CASSHPPDIIGGKLFF TGCGCCAGCAGCCACCCACCTGACATCATCGGAGGAAAACTGTTTTTT 16 . TRBJ1-4 TRBV4-1 .
CASLGRVGEQFF TGTGCCAGCTTAGGCAGGGTAGGTGAGCAGTTCTTC 12 . TRBJ2-1 TRBV2 .
CASSFDLRDRGEKTQYF TGTGCCAGCAGTTTTGACCTCCGGGACAGGGGCGAGAAGACCCAGTACTTC 17 once TRBJ2-5 TRBV28 TRBD1
CASSFPRQSTGTQYF TGTGCCAGCAGTTTCCCGCGACAGAGCACAGGTACGCAGTATTTT 15 . TRBJ2-3 TRBV27 .
CASSPDSGSYNEQFF TGCGCCAGCAGCCCCGATAGCGGGAGTTACAATGAGCAGTTCTTC 15 . TRBJ2-1 TRBV4-3 TRBD2
CASTQDGGRGTQYF TGTGCCAGTACCCAGGATGGCGGGAGGGGGACCCAGTACTTC 14 . TRBJ2-5 TRBV19 TRBD2
CASSVGKDSSTDTQYF TGTGCCAGCAGCGTAGGTAAAGACTCTAGCACAGATACGCAGTATTTT 16 . TRBJ2-3 TRBV9 .